This T cell receptor beta chain came from a study of glioma-infiltrating T cells after dendritic cell vaccination. Whole-study context: Dendritic cells derived from monocytes and pulsed with autologous tumor lysate formed the vaccine.

The method was immunoSEQ multiplex PCR; TCRdb's version includes in-frame clones alone and lacks a portion of them. The sample records roughly 100,000 clones, roughly 79% being singletons. CDR1 GTSNPN and CDR2 SVGIG come from the germline V gene (reference sequence). The V end lost 4 bases, the J end lost 4 bases, and 7 bases lay between the germline ends. The CDR3 is 11 amino acids. The chain links TRBV30 to TRBJ2-5, with D tentatively TRBD2 (6 bases). The specimen comprised blood, sampled before dendritic cell vaccination. The clonotype originates from a human donor with glioblastoma. CDR3 nucleotide sequence: TGTGCCTGGACGACTAGAGAGACCCAGTACTTC. This sequence encodes CAWTTRETQYF.